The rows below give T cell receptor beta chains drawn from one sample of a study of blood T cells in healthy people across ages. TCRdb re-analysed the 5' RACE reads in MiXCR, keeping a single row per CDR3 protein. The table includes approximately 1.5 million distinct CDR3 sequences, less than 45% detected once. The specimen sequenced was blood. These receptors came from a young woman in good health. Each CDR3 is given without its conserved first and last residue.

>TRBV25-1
ASSEGSGYNYEQY
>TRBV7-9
ASSVIQGDYGYT
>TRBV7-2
ASSPIRAAYNEQF
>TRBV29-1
SVRGTFGEKLF
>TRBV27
AGSNGMSPYNEQF
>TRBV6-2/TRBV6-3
ASSYGASGHETQY
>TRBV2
ASKGDRDSPLH
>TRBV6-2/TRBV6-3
ASSGLFTDTQY
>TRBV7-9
ASSLGVSRYGYT
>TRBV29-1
SAGGIAYEQY
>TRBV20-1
SARDSVETQY
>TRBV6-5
ASSHRDRVEY
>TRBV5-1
ASSVGLPRGQY
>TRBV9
ASSVTGMNTEAF
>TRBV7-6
ASSVEQNYNSPLH
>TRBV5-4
ASSFIGTVEF
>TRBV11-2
ASSRGTGWVRGYT
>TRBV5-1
ASGRGLAGNYEQY
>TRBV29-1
SVEAGSNYGYT
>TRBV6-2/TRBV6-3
ASSFGSSYKEQF
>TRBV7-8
ASSPRQGPMNTEAF
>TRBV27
ASSSASEGYNEQF
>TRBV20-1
SARDSGVISYEQY
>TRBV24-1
ATRGDPTSQAY
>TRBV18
ASAPSSNEQF
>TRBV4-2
ASSQGLGRTNTEAF
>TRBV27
APNWQY
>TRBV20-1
SARVGTRGYNEQF
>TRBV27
ASSLRGPETEAF
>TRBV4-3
ASSQGEGGNEQF
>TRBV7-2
ASSSEGRSSGANVLT
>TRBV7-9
ASLQGVTDTQY
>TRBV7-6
ASSSGVGVQPQH
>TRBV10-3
AISEVPSSYEQY
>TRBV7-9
ASSLTIPGETQY
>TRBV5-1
ASSYGTGMTEAF
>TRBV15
ATSNLITDTQY
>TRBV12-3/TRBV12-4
ASTAIPRGGYT
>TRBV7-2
ASSSWQGFQETQY
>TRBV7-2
ASSPWGLGSTDTQY
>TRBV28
ASSFLTGGGAYGYT
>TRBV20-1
SARSRVDSEQF
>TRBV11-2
ASSSWDRGTYEQY
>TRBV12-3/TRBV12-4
ASSPAGGGREKLF
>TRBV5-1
ASSLGATPDTQY
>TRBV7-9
GLGQRRDEQF
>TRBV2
ASSKRDRGSDNQPQH
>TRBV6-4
ASSDADNNEQY
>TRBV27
ASSLSTSGGANEQF
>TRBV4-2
ASSQEFGRVEAF
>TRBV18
ASSFDRINSPLH
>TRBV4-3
ASSDDRGQGRY
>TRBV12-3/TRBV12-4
ASSPSTYSYEQY
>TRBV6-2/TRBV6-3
ASSYEAYRNIQY
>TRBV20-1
SADNVVAAFTDTQY
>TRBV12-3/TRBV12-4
ASSSSGGAVEQF
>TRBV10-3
AISESGSGETYEQY